This T cell receptor (beta chain) was retrieved from a study of cytomegalovirus exposure and HLA in healthy donors. Study-wide results and caveats: A few chains tied to CMV proved CMV antigen-specific in vitro. In presence/absence analyses, roughly uniform sequencing depth across donors was assumed.

Vbeta (60) and Jbeta (13) primers were used in the PCR. Produced via immunoSEQ multiplex PCR; TCRdb's table is partial and in-frame only. The sample records approximately 150,000 clones, around 80% being singletons. Concerning this clone: The antigen is undetermined.

Trimming removed 3 bases at V and 8 bases at J, with 16 bases between. The CDR3 has 14 residues. CDR1 is MDHEN and CDR2 is SYDVKM in the germline V gene. The source of this sequence is a man aged 18 to 30 in good health and CMV-seropositive. The chain has TRBV28 and TRBJ1-2, with D tentatively TRBD1 (5 bases). The source material was PBMCs. In DNA form, the CDR3 reads TGTGCCAGCAGTTTGGGGAACGGGGGGAAGGGCTACACCTTC. Its translation: CASSLGNGGKGYTF.